This is a list of T cell receptor beta chains from one sample in a study of early T cells in non-severe SARS-CoV-2 infection. TCRdb independently ran MiXCR on the 5' RACE reads; one entry per CDR3 protein. The table lists about 56,000 distinct CDR3 sequences, roughly 16% of them singletons. Sequencing was performed on whole blood, taken at baseline. The receptors here all came from an adult who was a healthcare worker with PCR-confirmed SARS-CoV-2 infection or an uninfected control (not recorded which). Each CDR3 is given with its conserved first and last residue. A D gene is named only where the DNA matches it firmly. Clone size is shown for a subset of rows, as once, few, many or a class of expanded clone.

cdr3_aa: CASSLKRISTRTDTQYF
cdr3_nt: TGTGCCAGCAGCTTGAAACGGATCTCCACCCGCACAGATACGCAGTATTTT
j_call: TRBJ2-3
clone_size: few
v_call: TRBV5-7
d_call: NA

cdr3_aa: CASTPSGALRNTEAFF
cdr3_nt: TGTGCCAGTACCCCTTCAGGGGCCCTCCGGAACACTGAAGCTTTCTTT
j_call: TRBJ1-1
clone_size: NA
v_call: TRBV19
d_call: NA

cdr3_aa: CASTRPRSYNEQFF
cdr3_nt: TGTGCCAGCACGAGACCTCGCTCCTACAATGAGCAGTTCTTC
j_call: TRBJ2-1
clone_size: many
v_call: TRBV28
d_call: NA

cdr3_aa: CASSLARDEQYF
cdr3_nt: TGTGCCAGCAGCTTAGCGCGGGACGAGCAGTACTTC
j_call: TRBJ2-7
clone_size: few
v_call: TRBV7-8
d_call: NA

cdr3_aa: CASSEQDYSPLHF
cdr3_nt: TGTGCCAGCAGTGAACAGGATTATTCACCCCTCCACTTT
j_call: TRBJ1-6
clone_size: NA
v_call: TRBV2
d_call: NA

cdr3_aa: CASSRYSGNTDTQYF
cdr3_nt: TGTGCCAGCAGCCGCTATAGCGGGAACACAGATACGCAGTATTTT
j_call: TRBJ2-3
clone_size: NA
v_call: TRBV3-1
d_call: TRBD2

cdr3_aa: CASSQLSFYGYTF
cdr3_nt: TGCGCCAGCAGCCAATTGTCTTTTTATGGCTACACCTTC
j_call: TRBJ1-2
clone_size: NA
v_call: TRBV4-1
d_call: NA

cdr3_aa: CSVGDSYGYTF
cdr3_nt: TGCAGCGTTGGGGACAGTTATGGCTACACCTTC
j_call: TRBJ1-2
clone_size: NA
v_call: TRBV29-1
d_call: TRBD1

cdr3_aa: CASSLSGGRNTEAFF
cdr3_nt: TGTGCCAGCAGTTTGTCAGGGGGTAGGAACACTGAAGCTTTCTTT
j_call: TRBJ1-1
clone_size: medium-sized
v_call: TRBV27
d_call: TRBD1

cdr3_aa: CSAEIQGVNEKLFF
cdr3_nt: TGCAGTGCAGAAATACAGGGCGTTAATGAAAAACTGTTTTTT
j_call: TRBJ1-4
clone_size: NA
v_call: TRBV20-1
d_call: NA

cdr3_aa: CASSGGGASTDTQYF
cdr3_nt: TGTGCCAGCAGTGGTGGCGGAGCTAGCACAGATACGCAGTATTTT
j_call: TRBJ2-3
clone_size: few
v_call: TRBV6-4
d_call: NA

cdr3_aa: CASTNSGTNTEAFF
cdr3_nt: TGTGCCAGCACCAACTCGGGGACAAACACTGAAGCTTTCTTT
j_call: TRBJ1-1
clone_size: few
v_call: TRBV28
d_call: NA

cdr3_aa: CASRRSGAGLGGETQYF
cdr3_nt: TGTGCCAGCAGGCGTAGCGGGGCTGGCCTGGGAGGAGAGACCCAGTACTTC
j_call: TRBJ2-5
clone_size: many
v_call: TRBV6-6
d_call: TRBD2

cdr3_aa: CAGRFRDSVSGANVLTF
cdr3_nt: TGTGCCGGACGGTTCCGGGACAGTGTCTCTGGGGCCAACGTCCTGACTTTC
j_call: TRBJ2-6
clone_size: many
v_call: TRBV30
d_call: TRBD1

cdr3_aa: CASSENTGGSEQFF
cdr3_nt: TGTGCCAGCAGCGAAAACACAGGGGGCAGTGAGCAGTTCTTC
j_call: TRBJ2-1
clone_size: many
v_call: TRBV2
d_call: TRBD1

cdr3_aa: CASSPQETQYF
cdr3_nt: TGTGCCAGCAGCCCCCAAGAGACCCAGTACTTC
j_call: TRBJ2-5
clone_size: many
v_call: TRBV18
d_call: NA

cdr3_aa: CASTSDREAPYEQYF
cdr3_nt: TGTGCCAGCACCTCGGACAGGGAAGCCCCCTACGAGCAGTACTTC
j_call: TRBJ2-7
clone_size: few
v_call: TRBV6-5
d_call: TRBD1

cdr3_aa: CASSSALGGRTEAFF
cdr3_nt: TGCGCCAGCAGCTCCGCCCTTGGGGGGCGAACTGAAGCTTTCTTT
j_call: TRBJ1-1
clone_size: many
v_call: TRBV5-1
d_call: NA

cdr3_aa: CASLGGGPSYNEQFF
cdr3_nt: TGTGCCAGCTTGGGCGGAGGCCCCTCCTACAATGAGCAGTTCTTC
j_call: TRBJ2-1
clone_size: NA
v_call: TRBV5-4
d_call: NA

cdr3_aa: CASSQERVRRSYNEQFF
cdr3_nt: TGCGCCAGCAGCCAAGAAAGGGTGCGAAGGAGCTACAATGAGCAGTTCTTC
j_call: TRBJ2-1
clone_size: NA
v_call: TRBV4-1
d_call: NA

cdr3_aa: CASSPYEQYF
cdr3_nt: TGTGCCAGCAGTCCGTACGAGCAGTACTTC
j_call: TRBJ2-7
clone_size: NA
v_call: TRBV27
d_call: NA

cdr3_aa: CASSQGYETGELFF
cdr3_nt: TGCGCCAGCAGCCAGGGCTATGAGACCGGGGAGCTGTTTTTT
j_call: TRBJ2-2
clone_size: NA
v_call: TRBV4-1
d_call: NA

cdr3_aa: CASSPAGSSYEQYF
cdr3_nt: TGTGCCAGCAGCCCCGCCGGGAGCTCCTACGAGCAGTACTTC
j_call: TRBJ2-7
clone_size: many
v_call: TRBV4-2
d_call: NA

cdr3_aa: CSARTSNGQETQYF
cdr3_nt: TGCAGTGCTAGGACTAGCAATGGTCAAGAGACCCAGTACTTC
j_call: TRBJ2-5
clone_size: NA
v_call: TRBV20-1
d_call: TRBD2

cdr3_aa: CASSARGTAWGYYSPLHF
cdr3_nt: TGTGCCAGCAGCGCCCGAGGGACAGCCTGGGGATATTATTCACCCCTCCACTTT
j_call: TRBJ1-6
clone_size: NA
v_call: TRBV6-5
d_call: TRBD1

cdr3_aa: CASKDHTFFNYGYTF
cdr3_nt: TGTGCCAGCAAAGACCATACCTTTTTTAACTATGGCTACACCTTC
j_call: TRBJ1-2
clone_size: few
v_call: TRBV6-6
d_call: NA

cdr3_aa: CASSRLALAASDTQYF
cdr3_nt: TGTGCCAGCAGCCGCCTCGCACTAGCGGCCTCAGATACGCAGTATTTT
j_call: TRBJ2-3
clone_size: NA
v_call: TRBV7-6
d_call: TRBD2

cdr3_aa: CASSHDGEQYF
cdr3_nt: TGCGCCAGCAGTCATGACGGCGAGCAGTACTTC
j_call: TRBJ2-7
clone_size: many
v_call: TRBV23-1
d_call: NA

cdr3_aa: CASSPVPGQGSPLHF
cdr3_nt: TGCGCCAGCAGCCCGGTCCCGGGACAGGGATCACCCCTCCACTTT
j_call: TRBJ1-6
clone_size: NA
v_call: TRBV5-1
d_call: TRBD1

cdr3_aa: CASSPQKNYEQYF
cdr3_nt: TGTGCCAGCAGCCCCCAAAAAAACTACGAGCAGTACTTC
j_call: TRBJ2-7
clone_size: NA
v_call: TRBV7-8
d_call: NA

cdr3_aa: CASSPELGVGEQFF
cdr3_nt: TGCGCCAGCAGCCCGGAGTTGGGGGTAGGTGAGCAGTTCTTC
j_call: TRBJ2-1
clone_size: NA
v_call: TRBV5-1
d_call: NA

cdr3_aa: CASRTGIAKNIQYF
cdr3_nt: TGTGCCAGCAGAACAGGGATAGCCAAAAACATTCAGTACTTC
j_call: TRBJ2-4
clone_size: many
v_call: TRBV12-3/TRBV12-4
d_call: NA

cdr3_aa: CASGSRNTEAFF
cdr3_nt: TGTGCTAGTGGCAGTAGGAACACTGAAGCTTTCTTT
j_call: TRBJ1-1
clone_size: many
v_call: TRBV12-5
d_call: NA

cdr3_aa: CSVVSDSSYEQYF
cdr3_nt: TGCAGCGTTGTATCGGACAGCTCCTACGAGCAGTACTTC
j_call: TRBJ2-7
clone_size: NA
v_call: TRBV29-1
d_call: NA

cdr3_aa: CASTTGTRYGEQYF
cdr3_nt: TGTGCCAGCACCACCGGGACTAGATATGGCGAGCAGTACTTC
j_call: TRBJ2-7
clone_size: few
v_call: TRBV12-3/TRBV12-4
d_call: TRBD2

cdr3_aa: CASSPSGTADGYTF
cdr3_nt: TGTGCCAGCTCACCATCCGGGACAGCCGATGGCTACACCTTC
j_call: TRBJ1-2
clone_size: NA
v_call: TRBV18
d_call: TRBD1

cdr3_aa: CASSPTGGRTDTQYF
cdr3_nt: TGTGCCAGCAGCCCGACAGGGGGCAGGACAGATACGCAGTATTTT
j_call: TRBJ2-3
clone_size: NA
v_call: TRBV7-9
d_call: TRBD1

cdr3_aa: CASSLDQFAFGGGAADTQYF
cdr3_nt: TGTGCCAGCAGCTTAGATCAATTTGCTTTCGGCGGGGGGGCAGCAGATACGCAGTATTTT
j_call: TRBJ2-3
clone_size: NA
v_call: TRBV11-2
d_call: TRBD2

cdr3_aa: CATSRGPSGSTDGEQFF
cdr3_nt: TGTGCCACCAGCAGAGGCCCTAGCGGGAGTACGGACGGCGAGCAGTTCTTC
j_call: TRBJ2-1
clone_size: few
v_call: TRBV15
d_call: TRBD2

cdr3_aa: CASSIMPDSEQYF
cdr3_nt: TGTGCCAGTAGTATTATGCCCGACAGCGAGCAGTACTTC
j_call: TRBJ2-7
clone_size: many
v_call: TRBV19
d_call: NA

cdr3_aa: CASSDPGTQYF
cdr3_nt: TGTGCCAGCAGTGACCCCGGTACGCAGTATTTT
j_call: TRBJ2-3
clone_size: few
v_call: TRBV6-1
d_call: NA

cdr3_aa: CASGELEQYF
cdr3_nt: TGCGCCAGCGGGGAACTCGAGCAGTACTTC
j_call: TRBJ2-7
clone_size: many
v_call: TRBV10-2
d_call: NA

cdr3_aa: CSARRTGSDTQYF
cdr3_nt: TGCAGTGCTAGGAGGACAGGATCAGATACGCAGTATTTT
j_call: TRBJ2-3
clone_size: many
v_call: TRBV20-1
d_call: TRBD1

cdr3_aa: CSATGTEVYNEQFF
cdr3_nt: TGCAGTGCTACCGGGACAGAGGTCTACAATGAGCAGTTCTTC
j_call: TRBJ2-1
clone_size: many
v_call: TRBV20-1
d_call: TRBD1